The next 21 T cell receptor beta chains were all read from a single sample in a study of cytomegalovirus exposure and HLA in healthy donors. Primers: 60 Vbeta forward and 13 Jbeta reverse. Sequencing used immunoSEQ multiplex PCR; TCRdb keeps in-frame clones, though not all of them. The sample has tens of thousands of clones; 70% to 90% are singletons. The specimen sequenced was PBMCs. These receptors were obtained from a woman in her thirties in good health and CMV-seronegative.

The gene calls are TRBV5-1 and TRBJ2-3, with 7 bases identical to TRBD1. V was pared by 5 bases and J by 3 bases, with 6 bases of the junction left unmatched. This CDR3 has 14 residues. The germline CDR1 and CDR2 sequences are SGHRS and YFSETQ. CDR3 amino acids: CASSRQGTTDTQYF. CDR3 nucleotide sequence: TGCGCCAGCAGTAGACAGGGAACAACAGATACGCAGTATTTT.

This chain joins TRBV7-2 and TRBJ2-2, with a tentative D call TRBD2 (5 bases). V was trimmed by 5 bases and J by 2 bases, leaving 9 bases between them. Germline CDR1 reads SGHTA; CDR2 reads FQGNSA. The CDR3 contains 14 residues. The CDR3 reads CASSGRVNTGELFF. The CDR3 DNA sequence: TGTGCCAGCAGCGGGCGGGTTAACACCGGGGAGCTGTTTTTT.

V gene TRBV5-4 combines with J gene TRBJ2-5, with 7 bases fitting TRBD2. The CDR3 length is 14 residues. Germline assignment: CDR1 SGHNT and CDR2 YYREEE (reference sequence). V was clipped by 2 bases and J by 2 bases; unmatched bases: 3. This CDR3 is CASSLGTNQETQYF. CDR3 nucleotides: TGTGCCAGCAGCTTAGGGACTAATCAAGAGACCCAGTACTTC.

The gene calls are TRBV28 and TRBJ1-5; 7 positions match TRBD1. J gave up 7 bases and V 4 bases, and 7 bases lay outside the gene matches. The length of the CDR3 is 14 residues. From germline, CDR1 is MDHEN and CDR2 SYDVKM. In nucleotides, the CDR3 is TGTGCCAGCAGTTCTACAGGGGATGGGCAGCCCCAGCATTTT. Encoded protein: CASSSTGDGQPQHF.

This clone was observed a few times. The CDR3 here is CAWSTGTASSYNEQFF. The CDR3 bases are TGTGCCTGGAGTACGGGGACAGCTAGCTCCTACAATGAGCAGTTCTTC. The V call is TRBV30, the J call TRBJ2-1; 7 bases match TRBD1. The CDR3 has 16 residues. The germline gives CDR1 GTSNPN, CDR2 SVGIG (reference sequence). J gave up 0 bases and V 2 bases, and 7 bases lay outside the gene matches.

This chain joins TRBV5-1 and TRBJ1-1; the match to TRBD1 covers 7 bases. CDR1 and CDR2 from the germline V gene are SGHRS and YFSETQ. CDR3 length: 16 amino acids. Germline trimming cut 5 bases from V and 5 bases from J; bases unmatched to any gene: 15. The CDR3 is CASSPRPGQMGTEAFF. The CDR3 DNA reads as TGCGCCAGCAGTCCCCGACCGGGACAGATGGGGACTGAAGCTTTCTTT.

V is TRBV4-1 and J is TRBJ2-3; no clear D. Germline assignment: CDR1 MGHRA and CDR2 YSYEKL. The CDR3 length is 14 residues. V lost 2 bases, J lost 6 bases, and 12 bases lay in between. CDR3 sequence reads: CASSQHLRPDTQYF. The CDR3 DNA sequence: TGCGCCAGCAGCCAACATCTCAGGCCCGATACGCAGTATTTT.

V and J are TRBV18 and TRBJ1-1, with TRBD1 matching 12 bases. Germline V CDR1 and CDR2: KGHSH, LQKENI. The junction had 11 bases not matched to a gene; V was cut back by 8 bases and J by 4 bases. There are 16 residues in the CDR3. In DNA form, the CDR3 reads TGTGCCAGCACAACCGGGACAGGGGGCGCGGGCACTGAAGCTTTCTTT. It is translated as CASTTGTGGAGTEAFF.

This clone has a handful of counts. The rearrangement links TRBV5-1 to TRBJ1-3; D is ambiguous. The CDR3 has 17 amino acids. V gave up 4 bases and J gave up 10 bases, with 27 bases separating them. Per germline, CDR1 SGHRS and CDR2 YFSETQ. CDR3 in DNA: TGCGCCAGCAGCCGTGGAGACGAGGTTTCGACGCGAGGGACCATATATTTT. As protein: CASSRGDEVSTRGTIYF.

The chain combines TRBV5-1 with TRBJ2-3; 13 positions match TRBD2. This CDR3 is 20 amino acids long. The V and J ends lost 0 bases and 0 bases, in that order; junction bases with no gene match: 10. The V gene's germline CDR1 is SGHRS and CDR2 YFSETQ. The CDR3 sequence is CASSLGGGLAGVSSTDTQYF. CDR3 bases: TGCGCCAGCAGCTTGGGGGGAGGACTAGCGGGGGTATCTAGCACAGATACGCAGTATTTT.

V and J are TRBV10-3 and TRBJ1-4; 7 nucleotides agree with TRBD1. CDR3 length: 14 residues. The germline V gene has CDR1 ENHRY and CDR2 SYGVKD. Trimming took 3 bases from V and 9 from J; bases not matched to a gene: 7. The CDR3 DNA sequence: TGTGCCATCAGTGAAACAGGGGAGATTAAAAAACTGTTTTTT. It specifies CAISETGEIKKLFF.

This chain links TRBV13 with TRBJ2-7; 8 bases are shared with TRBD1. Germline CDR1 is PRHDT and CDR2 is FYEKMQ (reference sequence). V lost 5 bases, J lost 0 bases, and 12 bases stayed unmatched. There are 17 residues in the CDR3. Written as DNA, the CDR3 is TGTGCCAGCAGCGCCCGCCGGGACAGGAAATACTCCTACGAGCAGTACTTC. Its translation: CASSARRDRKYSYEQYF.

This clone was seen more than once but under ten times. J is TRBJ1-6 and V is TRBV2; 7 nucleotides agree with TRBD1. The CDR3 has 15 residues. Looked up from germline, CDR1 is SNHLY and CDR2 is FYNNEI. V was pared by 8 bases and J by 10 bases, with 14 bases of the junction left unmatched. The CDR3 region has the DNA TGTGCCAGCCAAATAGGGGGCAAATTGAGGTCACCCCTCCACTTT. It specifies CASQIGGKLRSPLHF.

The chain employs TRBV6-1 and TRBJ2-5; 9 nucleotides match TRBD1. Germline V gene sequence: CDR1 MNHNS, CDR2 SASEGT. There are 13 residues in the CDR3. The V and J ends lost 6 bases and 5 bases, in that order; junction bases with no gene match: 4. CDR3 nucleotides: TGTGCCAGCAGGGACAGGGGAGGCGAGACCCAGTACTTC. Amino acid sequence: CASRDRGGETQYF.

This chain links TRBV28 with TRBJ1-5, with TRBD1 matching over 8 bases. CDR1 is MDHEN, CDR2 SYDVKM, per germline. The CDR3 is 15 residues long. Trimming cost V 7 bases and J 1 base; bases outside gene matches: 6. The CDR3 nucleotides read TGTGCCAGCAACTTCGGGGACAGGAGCAATCAGCCCCAGCATTTT. This codes for CASNFGDRSNQPQHF.

This clone was observed a single time. The chain employs TRBV6-5 and TRBJ2-5; a weak D match, TRBD2 (6 bases). Germline CDR1 and CDR2: MNHEY and SVGAGI. V was trimmed by 0 bases and J by 6 bases, leaving 14 bases between them. The CDR3 extends over 15 amino acids. CDR3 DNA: TGTGCCAGCAGTTACTCGGGCTCGCGGGGACAGACCCAGTACTTC. Translated: CASSYSGSRGQTQYF.

The J gene is TRBJ1-2, the V gene TRBV9; TRBD1 matches at 8 bases. The CDR3 runs to 16 residues. V lost 9 bases to trimming and J lost 3 bases; unmatched junction nucleotides: 16. The germline V gene encodes CDR1 SGDLS and CDR2 YYNGEE. The CDR3 DNA reads as TGTGCCACGACTCCGGGACAGGATTCGTACTACTATGGCTACACCTTC. Translating gives CATTPGQDSYYYGYTF.

This chain connects TRBV5-1 to TRBJ1-2; D unresolved. The germline V gene has CDR1 SGHRS and CDR2 YFSETQ. Trimming removed 0 bases from V and 0 bases from J, with 9 bases in between. The CDR3 consists of 15 residues. CDR3 amino acids: CASSLAAVTNYGYTF. The CDR3 coding sequence is TGCGCCAGCAGCTTGGCCGCGGTCACTAACTATGGCTACACCTTC.

There are a few counts of this clone. CDR3 sequence: CASSSGHYNQPQHF. CDR3 nucleotide sequence: TGTGCCAGCAGCTCGGGACACTACAATCAGCCCCAGCATTTT. The chain carries TRBV5-6 and TRBJ1-5, with TRBD1 as a possible D gene (6 bases). V was trimmed by 3 bases and J by 3 bases, leaving 10 bases between them. This CDR3 spans 14 amino acids. CDR1 is SGHDT and CDR2 is YYEEEE in the germline V gene.

The chain carries TRBV14 and TRBJ2-1; possible D gene TRBD2, 5 bases. The V gene lost 4 bases and the J gene lost 4 bases, with 14 bases spanning the gap. Germline assignment: CDR1 SGHDN and CDR2 FVKESK. There are 15 residues in the CDR3. For the CDR3, the DNA is TGTGCCAGCAGCCGCCCGGGGAACTCTTACAATGAGCAGTTCTTC. Protein: CASSRPGNSYNEQFF.

The table lists this clone with a few counts. This same CDR3 is encoded by further DNA sequences in the sample. V usage is TRBV4-1 and J usage is TRBJ2-7; 8 bases are shared with TRBD1. The CDR3 runs 13 residues. Germline loops: CDR1 MGHRA, CDR2 YSYEKL. V lost 3 bases and J lost 4; bases outside the gene matches: 2. This CDR3 is CASSHRQGYEQYF. The CDR3 nucleotides are TGCGCCAGCAGCCACCGACAGGGGTACGAGCAGTACTTC.